This entry describes one TCR beta chain. Sequenced by immunoSEQ multiplex PCR; TCRdb stores in-frame clones only, minus some. The sample records about 15,000 clones, 30% to 40% being singletons. This sample stems from a study of graft-versus-host responses after intestinal transplantation. Across the study: Recipients across the board were started on anti-thymocyte globulin induction, then kept on tacrolimus and steroids for two to four years. General study points: Early post-transplant HvG declines were associated with peak circulating GvH clone levels.

A sort after the reaction isolated proliferating CFSE-low CD3+CD4+ and CD3+CD8+ responders. This CDR3 is built from 14 residues. Trimming shortened V by 6 bases and J by 3 bases, and 13 bases separated the two germline ends. Germline values: CDR1 SNHLY, CDR2 FYNNEI. This TCR was sampled from a human patient who received an intestinal transplant. The sample here was alloreactive CD4+ T cells from a mixed lymphocyte reaction culture, taken before intestinal transplant. Regarding subset: CFSE-low proliferating T cells sorted from roughly 6-day pre-transplant mixed lymphocyte reaction (GvH or HvG direction). This sequence joins TRBV2 and TRBJ2-3; D is undetermined. DNA for the CDR3: TGTGCCAGCAGGTTCGACTGGCAAACAGATACGCAGTATTTT. As protein: CASRFDWQTDTQYF.